The text below deals with one T cell receptor beta chain. Its specificity is not known. The sample comes from a study of T cells after yellow fever vaccination. Study observations and caveats: Bulk-population clonotypes that are abundant could appear as contaminants in FACS-sorted repertoires. Re-detected after boosting: most primary clones, 96% of CD4 and over 80% of CD8.

It was through 5'RACE template switching that TCR cDNA was made, with a universal primer site and UMIs added. MiXCR, run by TCRdb on the 5' RACE reads, gives a single entry per CDR3 protein. The profile shows about 230,000 distinct CDR3 sequences, approximately 6.3% of them singletons. Trimming at V came to 7 bases and at J to 0 bases, leaving 6 bases not matched to a gene. The CDR3 is 15 amino acids. Germline CDR1 reads ENHRY; CDR2 reads SYGVKD. The origin of this receptor is a man younger than 40 who received the YFV17D yellow fever vaccine. The chain links TRBV10-3 to TRBJ2-1; the match to TRBD2 covers 7 bases. Sequences were derived from CD4+ T cells sorted from PBMCs, sampled on the day of the yellow fever booster vaccination. The CDR3 is CAIKGAGSSYNEQFF. In DNA, the CDR3 is TGTGCCATCAAAGGAGCGGGGAGCTCCTACAATGAGCAGTTCTTC.